The subject of this entry is one T cell receptor (beta chain). It lacks a known antigen. There are no base qualities to consult, and no much larger clone falls within one base. This entry comes from a study of T cells after yellow fever vaccination (dated by TCRdb to between 2018 and 2021). For the study in its entirety: The SMART-Seq v4 Ultra Low Input RNA kit was used to prepare libraries from fractions with low cell numbers. To track T-cell clones before and after primary and booster YFV17D yellow fever vaccination, bulk TCR alpha and beta repertoires were sequenced longitudinally. Two healthy male donors made up the cohort, one aged 18 to 29 years and the other aged 30 to 40 years. Bulk PBMC replicates and cell subsets were isolated from blood drawn at multiple timepoints before and after both primary and secondary immunization.

The treatment or condition label corresponds to: live attenuated yellow fever vaccine strain. A standard Ficoll-Paque protocol was used to isolate PBMCs from peripheral blood. CD4 and CD8 T-cell fractions were isolated with Dynabeads CD4 and CD8 positive selection kits. TriZol was used to extract RNA from bulk PBMCs, from CD4 and CD8 fractions, and from dextramer-positive and dextramer-negative fractions. The germline V gene specifies MDHEN as CDR1 and SYDVKM as CDR2. From the cysteine up to the phenylalanine, the CDR3 has a length of 14 residues. Only the CDR3 DNA stays, 42 bases, in frame from base 1. Trimming takes 5 bases from V and 8 bases from J, and the germline ends sit 15 bases apart. Synthesis of TCR cDNA relied on 5'RACE template switching, a step that introduced a universal primer site along with unique molecular identifiers. cDNA synthesis was primed from both the TCR alpha and TCR beta constant segments. Two PCR steps were used to amplify libraries, with sample barcodes and sequencing adapters being added in the second step. Sequencing of libraries was done on Illumina HiSeq 2500 (2x100 bp) or NovaSeq (2x150 bp). The study's processing was this. MIGEC was used to demultiplex reads and collapse the reads into UMI consensus sequences, and MiXCR was used for V(D)J alignment. Vaccine-responding clonotypes were identified with edgeR using replicate PBMC samples, with FDR below 0.01 and a log2 fold change above 5 up to day 15 being required. Bulk clonotypes were assigned CD4 or CD8 identity according to which sequenced CD4 or CD8 repertoire held them at higher abundance. The raw public reads went through TCRdb reprocessing: fastp at Q25, MiXCR clone calling, in-frame beta chains kept. All rows with the same CDR3 protein become a single entry with the most common DNA and genes. What appears here as the V and J calls and clone size reflects TCRdb's work, not the paper's. The sample includes about 160,000 distinct CDR3 sequences, with under 7.5% observed a single time. Jointly, the top ten make up approximately 2.5% of the sample.

Summary of the overall study and its limitations: A small share of clonotypes was detected in both CD4 and CD8 compartments, with the overlap likely arising from convergent recombination. The study included only a couple of donors, which limits how far the findings can be generalized. Compared with the primary T-cell response, the secondary T-cell response was faster but weaker, reaching its peak on day 5 rather than on day 15. FACS-sorted repertoires could contain abundant contaminating clonotypes from the bulk population, so computational filtering was required. After the booster, most of the clones that had expanded following primary vaccination were detected again (approximately 95% of CD4 and 80% to 90% of CD8), which suggests that memory was broadly maintained.

This TCR came from a man younger than 35 who received the YFV17D yellow fever vaccine. The chain uses TRBV28 and TRBJ1-4; perhaps TRBD1 is the D gene, with 5 bases matching. The sequenced sample was CD4+ T cells sorted from PBMCs, obtained 5 days after the first yellow fever vaccination. The DNA sequence is TGTGCCAGCAGTAAGGGAGGGGTATCGGAAAAACTGTTTTTT. It codes for CASSKGGVSEKLFF.